This TCR beta chain emerged from a study of blood T cell repertoires in COVID-19. About the study: Acute and convalescent COVID-19 samples came from the United States, Italy and Spain. T cells, B-cell-depleted T cells, or PBMCs provided the cDNA or gDNA that served as material.

During active infection, Seattle patients enrolled and were then monitored through disease. The length of the CDR3 is 14 residues. CDR1 and CDR2 from the germline V gene are SGHDN and FVKESK. V was trimmed by 4 bases and J by 7 bases, leaving 17 bases between them. Per the original methods: Estimation of nucleated cell counts was performed using reference gene primer amplification. Only in-frame clones appear in the TCRdb table, and some are missing; sequencing was by immunoSEQ multiplex PCR. That table gives V, J and clone size, and the DNA gave D and trimming. The sample has some 160,000 clones, about four fifths seen once; the top ten hold 2.5% to 3%.

Sample: peripheral blood. The receptor comes from a woman older than 75 with COVID-19, enrolled during active disease. The chain carries TRBV14 and TRBJ2-7; tentative D call: TRBD2 (6 bases). CDR3 nucleotide sequence: TGTGCCAGCAGCCGACGCGGGACTCAGCGAGAGCAGTACTTC. This sequence encodes CASSRRGTQREQYF.